These T cell receptor beta chains were read from a single sample in a study of cytomegalovirus exposure and HLA in healthy donors. Clones were sequenced by immunoSEQ multiplex PCR, and TCRdb holds only the in-frame ones, with some missing. The table lists more than 150,000 clones, approximately 86% of them singletons, with around 7% in the top ten. Specimen: PBMCs. The receptors shown here come from a woman in her fifties or sixties in good health and CMV-seropositive. The CDR3 runs from the conserved cysteine through the conserved F or W. The D gene is left open where the match is weak. Size is stated for part of the rows, as once, few or many counts, or as a class when the clone is expanded.

d_call,clone_size,v_call,j_call,cdr3_aa,cdr3_nt
.,.,TRBV7-9,TRBJ1-1,CASSRRGNTEAFF,TGTGCCAGCAGCCGCAGGGGGAACACTGAAGCTTTCTTT
.,.,TRBV6-1,TRBJ2-3,CASRLGGDTQYF,TGTGCCAGCAGACTAGGAGGGGATACGCAGTATTTT
TRBD2,.,TRBV5-1,TRBJ2-3,CASSLAGSGGNTDTQYF,TGCGCCAGCAGCTTGGCCGGCAGCGGGGGAAACACAGATACGCAGTATTTT
.,.,TRBV29-1,TRBJ2-7,CSVEVRGYEQYF,TGCAGCGTTGAAGTCAGGGGCTACGAGCAGTACTTC
TRBD1,once,TRBV7-6,TRBJ2-7,CASSSRPRGGTGSWEQYF,TGTGCCAGCAGCTCAAGGCCACGGGGTGGGACAGGGTCATGGGAGCAGTACTTC
TRBD2,.,TRBV6-5,TRBJ2-2,CASSGVRGGTGELFF,TGTGCCAGCAGTGGTGTGCGGGGGGGGACCGGGGAGCTGTTTTTT
.,.,TRBV18,TRBJ1-3,CASSPGQYSSGNTIYF,TGTGCCAGCTCACCAGGACAGTACAGCTCTGGAAACACCATATATTTT
.,.,TRBV27,TRBJ1-4,CASSLFRGSNEKLFF,TGTGCCAGCAGTCTATTCCGGGGGTCTAATGAAAAACTGTTTTTT
TRBD1,few,TRBV18,TRBJ2-7,CASSPIDRAHEQYF,TGTGCCAGCTCACCAATTGACAGGGCCCACGAGCAGTACTTC
.,.,TRBV6-1,TRBJ1-2,CASSEANRNGFGYTF,TGTGCCAGCAGTGAAGCCAACAGGAATGGGTTTGGCTACACCTTC
.,.,TRBV11-3,TRBJ1-2,CASSLSQEEGYTF,TGTGCCAGCAGCTTAAGCCAGGAGGAGGGCTACACCTTC
.,.,TRBV7-9,TRBJ2-3,CASSPRGSGTDTQYF,TGTGCCAGCAGCCCCCGGGGTAGCGGCACAGATACGCAGTATTTT
TRBD1,.,TRBV5-1,TRBJ1-5,CASSLGGQGGNQPQHF,TGCGCCAGCAGCCTGGGAGGACAGGGTGGCAATCAGCCCCAGCATTTT
.,.,TRBV7-2,TRBJ1-4,CASSLAPRGFMYEKLFF,TGTGCCAGCAGCTTAGCGCCCAGGGGCTTTATGTATGAAAAACTGTTTTTT
TRBD2,.,TRBV14,TRBJ2-3,CASGHSGGAGPGHTDTQYF,TGTGCCAGCGGCCATAGCGGGGGGGCGGGTCCGGGCCACACAGATACGCAGTATTTT
TRBD2,.,TRBV7-9,TRBJ2-1,CVGSPGLGYNEQFF,TGTGTCGGATCTCCGGGACTAGGCTACAATGAGCAGTTCTTC
.,.,TRBV6-1,TRBJ2-7,CASSDRGDYEQYF,TGTGCCAGCAGTGACAGGGGGGATTACGAGCAGTACTTC
TRBD1,.,TRBV5-1,TRBJ2-7,CASSRGMGTGSVEQYF,TGCGCCAGCAGCCGCGGAATGGGGACAGGGTCGGTCGAGCAGTACTTC
.,.,TRBV6-5,TRBJ1-2,CASSPGRGDYGYTF,TGTGCCAGCAGCCCCGGGCGGGGGGACTATGGCTACACCTTC
TRBD1,.,TRBV7-9,TRBJ1-2,CASSSTGQSYGYTF,TGTGCCAGCAGCTCAACGGGACAGTCCTATGGCTACACCTTC
TRBD1,.,TRBV13,TRBJ2-2,CASSLATGQLTGELFF,TGTGCCAGCAGCTTGGCTACGGGACAGCTCACCGGGGAGCTGTTTTTT
.,.,TRBV4-3,TRBJ1-3,CASSQGLGSSSGNTIYF,TGCGCCAGCAGCCAAGGGTTGGGGAGTTCGTCTGGAAACACCATATATTTT
.,.,TRBV29-1,TRBJ2-2,CSVIQANTGELFF,TGCAGCGTTATCCAGGCCAACACCGGGGAGCTGTTTTTT
.,.,TRBV6-5,TRBJ1-1,CASSGNPVNTEAFF,TGTGCCAGCTCGGGGAACCCCGTGAACACTGAAGCTTTCTTT
.,.,TRBV7-3,TRBJ1-1,CASSVQGSTEAFF,TGTGCCAGCAGCGTACAGGGATCCACTGAAGCTTTCTTT
.,.,TRBV6-1,TRBJ1-5,CASRQSNQPQHF,TGTGCCAGCAGACAAAGCAATCAGCCCCAGCATTTT
TRBD2,.,TRBV29-1,TRBJ2-1,CSVEGLAASSYNEQFF,TGCAGCGTTGAGGGACTAGCGGCGAGCTCCTACAATGAGCAGTTCTTC
.,few,TRBV11-2,TRBJ1-1,CASRPGTEAFF,TGTGCCAGCAGGCCGGGAACTGAAGCTTTCTTT
.,.,TRBV7-9,TRBJ1-1,CSSSQDRNAGAFF,TGTTCCAGCAGCCAAGACAGGAACGCGGGAGCTTTCTTT
TRBD1,.,TRBV4-3,TRBJ2-1,CASSQGTGETYNEQFF,TGCGCCAGCAGCCAAGGAACAGGGGAAACCTACAATGAGCAGTTCTTC
TRBD1,.,TRBV6-1,TRBJ2-5,CASSPWTGMEETQYF,TGTGCCAGCTCGCCCTGGACAGGGATGGAGGAGACCCAGTACTTC
.,.,TRBV7-2,TRBJ2-1,CASSSLRGRYNEQFF,TGTGCCAGCAGCTCCTTAAGGGGTCGGTACAATGAGCAGTTCTTC